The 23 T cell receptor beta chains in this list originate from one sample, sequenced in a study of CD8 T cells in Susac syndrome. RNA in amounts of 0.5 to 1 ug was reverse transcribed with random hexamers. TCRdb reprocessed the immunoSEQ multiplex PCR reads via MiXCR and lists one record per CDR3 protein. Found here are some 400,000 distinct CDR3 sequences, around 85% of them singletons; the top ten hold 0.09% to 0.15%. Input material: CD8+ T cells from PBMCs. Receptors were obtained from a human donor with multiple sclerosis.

CDR3 amino acids: CASSYFMGEQTQYF. DNA of the CDR3: TGTGCCAGCAGTTACTTTATGGGGGAGCAGACCCAGTACTTC. The chain joins TRBV6-5 to TRBJ2-5; D is possibly TRBD1 or TRBD2 (5 bases each). CDR1 is MNHEY and CDR2 is SVGAGI in the germline V gene. V lost 1 base to trimming and J lost 6 bases, with 12 bases between them. This CDR3 has 14 residues.

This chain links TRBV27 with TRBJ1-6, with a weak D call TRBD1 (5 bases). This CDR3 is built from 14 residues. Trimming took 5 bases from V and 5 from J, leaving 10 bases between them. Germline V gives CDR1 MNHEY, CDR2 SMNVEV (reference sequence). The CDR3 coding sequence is TGTGCCAGCAGTCCCGGGACGGATAATTCACCCCTCCACTTT. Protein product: CASSPGTDNSPLHF.

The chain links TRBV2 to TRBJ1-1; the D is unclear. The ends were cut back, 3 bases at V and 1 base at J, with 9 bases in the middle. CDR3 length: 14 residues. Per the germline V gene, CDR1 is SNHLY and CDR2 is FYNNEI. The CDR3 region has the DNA TGTGCCAGCAGTGAGAGTAGTCAGAACACTGAAGCTTTCTTT. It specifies CASSESSQNTEAFF.

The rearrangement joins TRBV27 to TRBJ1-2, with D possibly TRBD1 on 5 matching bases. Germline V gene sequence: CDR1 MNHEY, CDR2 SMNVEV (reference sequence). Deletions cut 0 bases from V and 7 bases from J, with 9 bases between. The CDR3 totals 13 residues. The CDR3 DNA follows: TGTGCCAGCAGTTTATCCGGGGCGCTTGGCTACACCTTC. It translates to CASSLSGALGYTF.

CDR3 residues: CASRRVGQHQPQHF. Here the CDR3 DNA reads TGTGCCAGCAGGAGGGTAGGGCAGCATCAGCCCCAGCATTTT. The chain links TRBV6-1 to TRBJ1-5; D is unresolved. V was trimmed by 6 bases and J by 5 bases, leaving 14 bases between them. Germline assignment: CDR1 MNHNS and CDR2 SASEGT. This CDR3 region has 14 residues.

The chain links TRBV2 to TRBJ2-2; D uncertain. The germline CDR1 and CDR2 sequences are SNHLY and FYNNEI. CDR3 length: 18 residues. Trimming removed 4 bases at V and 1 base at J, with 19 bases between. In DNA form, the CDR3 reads TGTGCCAGCAGTGCCCGTGGACCAGCCCCGGTGAACACCGGGGAGCTGTTTTTT. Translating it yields CASSARGPAPVNTGELFF.

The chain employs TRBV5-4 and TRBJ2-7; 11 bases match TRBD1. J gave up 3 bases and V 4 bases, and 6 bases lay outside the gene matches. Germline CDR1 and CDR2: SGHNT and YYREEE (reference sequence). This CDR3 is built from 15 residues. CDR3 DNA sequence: TGTGCCAGCAGCCACACGGGACAGGGGGTCTACGAGCAGTACTTC. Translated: CASSHTGQGVYEQYF.

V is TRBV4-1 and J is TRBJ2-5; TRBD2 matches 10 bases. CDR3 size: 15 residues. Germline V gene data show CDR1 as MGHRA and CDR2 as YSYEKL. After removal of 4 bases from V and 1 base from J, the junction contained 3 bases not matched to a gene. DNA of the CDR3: TGCGCCAGCAGCCTATCTAGCGGGAGCCAAGAGACCCAGTACTTC. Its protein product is CASSLSSGSQETQYF.

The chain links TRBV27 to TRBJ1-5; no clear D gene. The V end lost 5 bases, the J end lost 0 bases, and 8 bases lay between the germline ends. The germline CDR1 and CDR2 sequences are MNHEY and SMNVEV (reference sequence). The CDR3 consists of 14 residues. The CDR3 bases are TGTGCCAGCAGTGACATCTATAGCAATCAGCCCCAGCATTTT. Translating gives CASSDIYSNQPQHF.

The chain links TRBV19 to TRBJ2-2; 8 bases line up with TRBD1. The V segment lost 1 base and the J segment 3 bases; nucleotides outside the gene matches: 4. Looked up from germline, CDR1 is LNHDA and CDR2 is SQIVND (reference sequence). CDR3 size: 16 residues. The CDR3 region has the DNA TGTGCCAGTAGTATAGCGACAGGGGTCCACACCGGGGAGCTGTTTTTT. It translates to CASSIATGVHTGELFF.

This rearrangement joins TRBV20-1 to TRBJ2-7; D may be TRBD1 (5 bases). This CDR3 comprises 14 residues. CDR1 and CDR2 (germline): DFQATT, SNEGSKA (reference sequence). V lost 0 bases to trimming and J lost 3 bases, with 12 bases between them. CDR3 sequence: CSARDLQADYEQYF. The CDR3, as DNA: TGCAGTGCTAGAGATCTACAGGCCGACTACGAGCAGTACTTC.

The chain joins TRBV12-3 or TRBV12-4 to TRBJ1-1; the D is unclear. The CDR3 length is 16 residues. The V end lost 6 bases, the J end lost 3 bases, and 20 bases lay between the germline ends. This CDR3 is CASSPVFEGHDTEAFF. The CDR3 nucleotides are TGTGCCAGCAGCCCGGTTTTTGAGGGCCACGACACTGAAGCTTTCTTT.

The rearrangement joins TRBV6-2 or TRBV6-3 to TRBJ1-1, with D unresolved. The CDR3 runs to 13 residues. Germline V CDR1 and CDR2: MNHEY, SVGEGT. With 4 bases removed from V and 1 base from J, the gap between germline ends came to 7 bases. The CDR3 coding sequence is TGTGCCAGCAGTTTTCGGTCGAACACTGAAGCTTTCTTT. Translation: CASSFRSNTEAFF.

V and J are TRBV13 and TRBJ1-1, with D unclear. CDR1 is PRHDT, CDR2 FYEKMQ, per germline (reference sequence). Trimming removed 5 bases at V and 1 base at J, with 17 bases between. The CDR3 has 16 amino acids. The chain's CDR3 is CASSLEVEATNTEAFF. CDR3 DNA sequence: TGTGCCAGCAGCCTGGAGGTGGAGGCGACGAACACTGAAGCTTTCTTT.

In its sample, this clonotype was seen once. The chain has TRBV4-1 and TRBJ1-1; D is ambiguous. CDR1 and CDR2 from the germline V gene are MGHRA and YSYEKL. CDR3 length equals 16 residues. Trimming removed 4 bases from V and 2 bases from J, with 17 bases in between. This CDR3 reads CASSPGLSWVNTEAFF. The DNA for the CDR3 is TGCGCCAGCAGCCCCGGGTTGTCTTGGGTTAACACTGAAGCTTTCTTT.

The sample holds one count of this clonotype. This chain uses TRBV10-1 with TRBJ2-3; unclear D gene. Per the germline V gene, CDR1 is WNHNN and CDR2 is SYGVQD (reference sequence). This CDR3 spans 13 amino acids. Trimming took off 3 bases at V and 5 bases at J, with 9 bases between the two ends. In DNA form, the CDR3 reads TGCGCCAGCAGTGATCCAGGCGAAGATACGCAGTATTTT. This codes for CASSDPGEDTQYF.

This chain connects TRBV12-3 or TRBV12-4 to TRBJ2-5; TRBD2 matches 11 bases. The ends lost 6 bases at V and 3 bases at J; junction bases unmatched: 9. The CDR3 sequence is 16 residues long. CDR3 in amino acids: CASSSWGLAEEETQYF. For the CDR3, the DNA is TGTGCCAGCAGCTCATGGGGACTAGCGGAAGAAGAGACCCAGTACTTC.

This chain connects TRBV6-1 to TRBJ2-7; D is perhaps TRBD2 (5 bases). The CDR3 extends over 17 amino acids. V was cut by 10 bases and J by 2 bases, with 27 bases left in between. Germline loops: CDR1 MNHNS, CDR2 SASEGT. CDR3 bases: TGTGCCACCCGACTAAGAATGGACGGTCGGGTTACCTACGAGCAGTACTTC. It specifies CATRLRMDGRVTYEQYF.

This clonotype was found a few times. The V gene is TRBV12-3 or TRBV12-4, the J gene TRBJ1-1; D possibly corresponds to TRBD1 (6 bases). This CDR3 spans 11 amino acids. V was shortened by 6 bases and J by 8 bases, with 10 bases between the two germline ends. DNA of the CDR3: TGTGCCAGCAGGACCGGGACAGAAGCTTTCTTT. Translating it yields CASRTGTEAFF.

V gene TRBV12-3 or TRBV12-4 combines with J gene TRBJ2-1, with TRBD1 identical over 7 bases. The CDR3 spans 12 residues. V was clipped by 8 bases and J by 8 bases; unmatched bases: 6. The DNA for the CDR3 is TGTGCCAGCGGTCAGGGGGTGGATGAGCAGTTCTTC. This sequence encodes CASGQGVDEQFF.

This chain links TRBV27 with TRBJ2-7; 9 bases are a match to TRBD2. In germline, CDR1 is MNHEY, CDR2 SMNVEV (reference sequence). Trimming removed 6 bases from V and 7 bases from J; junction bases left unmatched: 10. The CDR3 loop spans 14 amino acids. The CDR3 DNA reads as TGTGCCAGCAGCCCGGGACTAGCATCTGGGGAGCAGTACTTC. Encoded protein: CASSPGLASGEQYF.

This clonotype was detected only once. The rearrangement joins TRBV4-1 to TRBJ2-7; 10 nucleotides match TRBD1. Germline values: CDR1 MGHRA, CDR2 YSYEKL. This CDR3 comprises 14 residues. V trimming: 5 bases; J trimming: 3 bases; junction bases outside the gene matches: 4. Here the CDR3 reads CASSERDRGYEQYF. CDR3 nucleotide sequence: TGCGCCAGCAGCGAACGGGACAGGGGCTACGAGCAGTACTTC.

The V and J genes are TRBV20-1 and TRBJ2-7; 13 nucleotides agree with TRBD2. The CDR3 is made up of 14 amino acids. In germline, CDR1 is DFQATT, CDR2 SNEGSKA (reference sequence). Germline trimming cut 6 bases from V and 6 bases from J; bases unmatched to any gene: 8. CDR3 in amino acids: CSARPTSGGPEQYF. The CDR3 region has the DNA TGCAGTGCCAGACCGACTAGCGGGGGGCCCGAGCAGTACTTC.